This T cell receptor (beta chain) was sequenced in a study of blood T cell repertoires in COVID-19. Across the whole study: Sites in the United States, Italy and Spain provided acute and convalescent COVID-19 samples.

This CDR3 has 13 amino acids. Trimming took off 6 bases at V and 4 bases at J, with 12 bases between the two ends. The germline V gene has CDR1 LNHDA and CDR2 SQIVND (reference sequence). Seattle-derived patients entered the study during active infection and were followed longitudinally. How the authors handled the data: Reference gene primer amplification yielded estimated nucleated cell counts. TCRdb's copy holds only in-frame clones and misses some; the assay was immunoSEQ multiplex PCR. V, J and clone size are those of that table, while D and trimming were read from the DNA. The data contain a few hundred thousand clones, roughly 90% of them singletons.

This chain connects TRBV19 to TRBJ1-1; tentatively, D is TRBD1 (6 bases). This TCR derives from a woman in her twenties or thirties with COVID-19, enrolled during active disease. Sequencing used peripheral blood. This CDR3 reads CASRAQGGTEAFF. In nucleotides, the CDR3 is TGTGCCAGTAGGGCACAGGGTGGCACTGAAGCTTTCTTT.